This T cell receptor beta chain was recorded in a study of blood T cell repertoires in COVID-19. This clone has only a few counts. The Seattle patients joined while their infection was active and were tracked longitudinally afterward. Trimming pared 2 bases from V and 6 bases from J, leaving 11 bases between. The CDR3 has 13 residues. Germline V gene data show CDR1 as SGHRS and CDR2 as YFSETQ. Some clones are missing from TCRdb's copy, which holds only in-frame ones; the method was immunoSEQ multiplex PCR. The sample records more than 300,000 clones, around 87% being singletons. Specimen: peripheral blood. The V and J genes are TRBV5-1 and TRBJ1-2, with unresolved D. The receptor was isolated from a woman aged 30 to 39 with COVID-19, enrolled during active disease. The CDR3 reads CASSFDIQDGYTF. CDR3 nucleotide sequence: TGCGCCAGCAGCTTCGACATTCAGGATGGCTACACCTTC.